This T cell receptor beta chain was identified in a study of cytotoxic CD8 clonotypes in ibrutinib-treated CLL. Study background: The patients, roughly ten relapsed/refractory and fewer than 16 treatment-naive, included about 18 who were IGHV unmutated. Findings of the study overall: Under therapy, public clonotypes either contracted or stayed stable, and they were uncommon.

Sequenced by immunoSEQ multiplex PCR; TCRdb stores in-frame clones only, minus some. The repertoire holds approximately 97,000 clones, with around 77% as singletons. This clone appeared a few times. What it binds is unknown. Genomic DNA for TCR beta libraries, roughly 2 micrograms, came from cryopreserved PBMCs. Source: PBMCs, taken after 24 months of ibrutinib treatment. This TCR was recovered from a human donor with chronic lymphocytic leukemia.

For the CDR3, the DNA is TGTGCCAGCAGCCCGGACACCTCGGAGACCCAGTACTTC. It encodes CASSPDTSETQYF. This chain links TRBV5-4 with TRBJ2-5, with D perhaps TRBD1 (5 bases). The length of the CDR3 is 13 residues. With 4 bases removed from V and 5 bases from J, the gap between germline ends came to 12 bases. CDR1 is SGHNT, CDR2 YYREEE, per germline (reference sequence).